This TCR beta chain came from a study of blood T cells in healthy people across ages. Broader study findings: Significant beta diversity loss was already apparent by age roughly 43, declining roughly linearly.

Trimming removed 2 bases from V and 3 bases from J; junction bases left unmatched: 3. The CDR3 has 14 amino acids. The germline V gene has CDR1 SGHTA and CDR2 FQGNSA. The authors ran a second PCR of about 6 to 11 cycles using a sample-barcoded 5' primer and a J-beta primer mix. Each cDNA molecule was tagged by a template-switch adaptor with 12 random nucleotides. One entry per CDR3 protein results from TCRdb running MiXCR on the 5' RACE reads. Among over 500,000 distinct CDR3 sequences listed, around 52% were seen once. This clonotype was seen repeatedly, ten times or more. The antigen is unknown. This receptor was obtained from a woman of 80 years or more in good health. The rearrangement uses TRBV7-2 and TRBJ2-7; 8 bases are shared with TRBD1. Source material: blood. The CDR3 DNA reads TGTGCCAGCAGCTTAAACAGGGGGAGCTACGAGCAGTACTTC. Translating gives CASSLNRGSYEQYF.